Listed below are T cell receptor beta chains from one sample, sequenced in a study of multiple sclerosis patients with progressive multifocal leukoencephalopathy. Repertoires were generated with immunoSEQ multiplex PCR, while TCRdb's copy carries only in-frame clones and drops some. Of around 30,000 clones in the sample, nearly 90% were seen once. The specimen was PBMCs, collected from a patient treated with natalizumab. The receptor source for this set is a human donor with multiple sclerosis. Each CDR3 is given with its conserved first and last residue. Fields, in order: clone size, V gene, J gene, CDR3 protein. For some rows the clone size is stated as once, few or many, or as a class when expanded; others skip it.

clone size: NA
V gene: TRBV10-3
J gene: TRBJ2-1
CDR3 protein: CAIEDGVDNEQFF

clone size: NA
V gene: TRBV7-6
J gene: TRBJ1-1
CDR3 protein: CAVFTVNTEAFF

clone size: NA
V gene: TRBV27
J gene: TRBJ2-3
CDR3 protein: CASSLKIYGGPQYF

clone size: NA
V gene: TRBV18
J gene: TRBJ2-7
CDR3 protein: CASSSLGYLAYEQYF

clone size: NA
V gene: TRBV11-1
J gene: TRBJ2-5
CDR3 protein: CASSPPLASQYF

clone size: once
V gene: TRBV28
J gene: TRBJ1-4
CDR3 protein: CASSAHSPGQGAVANEKLFF

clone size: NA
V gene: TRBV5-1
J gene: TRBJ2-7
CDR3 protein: CASSLGRGSSYEQYF

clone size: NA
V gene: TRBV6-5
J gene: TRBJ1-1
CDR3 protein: CASWAGGPNTEAFF

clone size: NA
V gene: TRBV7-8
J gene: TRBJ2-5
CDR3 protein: CASSRREGGAASQETQYF

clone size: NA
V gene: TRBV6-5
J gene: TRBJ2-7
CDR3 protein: CASSYDRVSYEQYF

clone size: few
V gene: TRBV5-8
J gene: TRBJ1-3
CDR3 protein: CASSLDGTIYF

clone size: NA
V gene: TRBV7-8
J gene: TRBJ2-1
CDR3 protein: CASSLMSGGYEQFF

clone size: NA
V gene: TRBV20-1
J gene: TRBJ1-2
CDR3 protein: CSASQTYGYTF

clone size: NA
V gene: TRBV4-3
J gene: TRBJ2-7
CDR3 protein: CASSPWSKAAIPYEQYF

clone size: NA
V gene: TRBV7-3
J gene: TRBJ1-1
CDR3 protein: CASSLSATNTEAFF

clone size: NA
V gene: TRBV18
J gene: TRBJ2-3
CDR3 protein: CASSRTEPSTDTQYF

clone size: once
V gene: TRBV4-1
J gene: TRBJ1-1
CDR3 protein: CASSPSPKNTEAFF

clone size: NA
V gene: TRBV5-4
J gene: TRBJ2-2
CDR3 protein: CASSLVTASGVGELFF

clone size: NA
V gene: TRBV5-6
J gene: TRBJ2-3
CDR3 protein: CASSFFGGTDTQYF

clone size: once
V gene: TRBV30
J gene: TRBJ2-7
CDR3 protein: CAWSVGGFESYEQYF

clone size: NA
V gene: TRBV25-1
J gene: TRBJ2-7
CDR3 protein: CASSPGTSRLDEQYF

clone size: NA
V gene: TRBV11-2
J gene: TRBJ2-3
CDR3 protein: CASRYYWVSTDTQYF

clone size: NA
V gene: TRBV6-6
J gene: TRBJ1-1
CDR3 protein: CASSLGPNAGEMIAFF

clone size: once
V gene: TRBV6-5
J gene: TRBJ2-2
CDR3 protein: CASSVGRINTGELFF

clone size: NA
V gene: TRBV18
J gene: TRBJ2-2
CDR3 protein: CASSPDRGLANTGELFF

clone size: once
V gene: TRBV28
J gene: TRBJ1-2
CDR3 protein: CASSLGRGLFGYTF

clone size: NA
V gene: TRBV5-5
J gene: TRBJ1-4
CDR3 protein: CASSLADRGRGEKLFF

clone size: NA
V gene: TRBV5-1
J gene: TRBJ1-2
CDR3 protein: CASRLTGDSYGYTF

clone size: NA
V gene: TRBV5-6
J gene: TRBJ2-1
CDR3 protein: CASRADTAYNEQFF

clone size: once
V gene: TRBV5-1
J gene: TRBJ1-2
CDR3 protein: CASSSGTGLNYGYTF

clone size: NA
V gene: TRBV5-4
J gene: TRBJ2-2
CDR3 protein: CASSLAVGQGYPGELFF

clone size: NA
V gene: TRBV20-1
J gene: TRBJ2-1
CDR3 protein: CSAARGEQFF